The T cell receptor (beta chain) under discussion was sequenced for a study of CD8+ T cells in alopecia areata. Overall study findings and caveats: Patients showed less clear TCR sequence sharing than mice, possibly partly because of HLA diversity.

Points on this clone: Its antigen is as yet unknown.

Once RNA had been extracted, it was reverse transcribed into cDNA to act as the sequencing template. Sequencing was performed with immunoSEQ multiplex PCR; in TCRdb, only in-frame clones are kept and a portion is missing. Of around 150,000 clones in the sample, less than 80% were seen once. Stated treatment: oral pan-JAK inhibitor, 5-10 mg twice daily. Trimming removed 6 bases from V and 8 bases from J, with 14 bases in between. This CDR3 has 13 amino acids. Looked up from germline, CDR1 is MGHRA and CDR2 is YSYEKL. The chain couples TRBV4-1 to TRBJ2-4; tentatively, D is TRBD1 (5 bases). This material consisted of CD4+ T cells sorted from blood, taken at week 24, from a patient treated with tofacitinib. The clonotype originates from a human donor with alopecia areata. Here the CDR3 DNA reads TGCGCCAGCAGACAGACGGACATAGACATTCAGTACTTC. Amino acids: CASRQTDIDIQYF.